Below, 31 T cell receptor beta chains from the same sample are listed, as sequenced in a study of blood T cell repertoires in COVID-19. Assay used: immunoSEQ multiplex PCR; TCRdb lists only in-frame clones, some missing. The table records roughly 340,000 clones, about 89% of them present only once. Specimen: peripheral blood. These receptors were obtained from a woman in her fifties or sixties with COVID-19, enrolled during active disease.

The gene calls are TRBV18 and TRBJ2-3; no firm D call. The germline V and J ends were trimmed by 0 bases and 1 base, with 5 bases remaining between them. Germline V lookup: CDR1 KGHSH, CDR2 LQKENI. The CDR3 consists of 14 residues. The CDR3 region is CASSPPVGTDTQYF. Written as DNA, the CDR3 is TGTGCCAGCTCACCACCCGTCGGCACAGATACGCAGTATTTT.

J is TRBJ2-7 and V is TRBV29-1; the match to TRBD2 covers 9 bases. The CDR3 length is 13 residues. The germline gives CDR1 SQVTM, CDR2 ANQGSEA. V lost 4 bases, J lost 2 bases, and 3 bases stayed unmatched. For the CDR3, the DNA is TGCAGCGTTGGGCGGGGGGGAACCTACGAGCAGTACTTC. Its translation is CSVGRGGTYEQYF.

V and J are TRBV18 and TRBJ2-5; D is unresolved. Deletions cut 3 bases from V and 8 bases from J, with 16 bases between. This CDR3 comprises 14 residues. Germline values: CDR1 KGHSH, CDR2 LQKENI. CDR3 in amino acids: CASSPLTAANTQYF. The DNA for the CDR3 is TGTGCCAGCTCACCCCTCACCGCTGCTAACACCCAGTACTTC. Based on the CDR3 plus reference TRBV18 and TRBJ2-5, the full variable domain is NAGVMQNPRHLVRRRGQEARLRCSPMKGHSHVYWYRQLPEEGLKFMVYLQKENIIDESGMPKERFSAEFPKEGPSILRIQQVVRGDSAAYFCASSPLTAANTQYFGPGTRLLVL.

V gene TRBV7-9 combines with J gene TRBJ2-7; 7 positions match TRBD2. The CDR3 length is 16 residues. The junction had 9 bases not matched to a gene; V was cut back by 1 base and J by 3 bases. Germline V lookup: CDR1 SEHNR, CDR2 FQNEAQ (reference sequence). The CDR3, as DNA: TGTGCCAGCAGCTTAGTCACGGGACTACCCTACTACGAGCAGTACTTC. It encodes CASSLVTGLPYYEQYF.

The chain recombines TRBV11-2 with TRBJ2-1; the D is unclear. Germline CDR1 reads SGHAT; CDR2 reads FQNNGV. The CDR3 loop spans 15 amino acids. V lost 5 bases to trimming and J lost 0 bases, with 11 bases between them. CDR3 nucleotides: TGTGCCAGCAGCCATAGCACCGACTCCTACAATGAGCAGTTCTTC. The encoded protein is CASSHSTDSYNEQFF.

The sample holds a few counts of this clone. The V and J genes are TRBV27 and TRBJ2-2; D possibly corresponds to TRBD1 (5 bases). Germline V lookup: CDR1 MNHEY, CDR2 SMNVEV (reference sequence). This CDR3 comprises 14 residues. V was pared by 2 bases and J by 6 bases, with 10 bases between. CDR3 amino acids: CASSLGRAAGELFF. The CDR3, as DNA: TGTGCCAGCAGTTTAGGCAGGGCCGCCGGGGAGCTGTTTTTT.

This rearrangement joins TRBV7-5 to TRBJ2-5; the D segment call TRBD2 is taken from the table without a DNA check. TRBV7-5 is deemed a pseudogene. This CDR3 has 15 residues. The CDR3: CARSLPSGTQETQYF. The DNA of the CDR3 is TGTGCCAGAAGCTTACCTAGCGGCACCCAAGAGACCCAGTACTTC.

This clone has just one count. The J gene is TRBJ1-2, the V gene TRBV21-1. TRBV21-1 is listed as a pseudogene. There are 13 residues in the CDR3. The CDR3 bases are TGTGCCAGCAGCAAAAACCCGGACTATGGCTACACCTTC. This gives the protein CASSKNPDYGYTF.

The CDR3 loop reads CASSIVETATNEKLFF. CDR3 coding DNA: TGTGCCAGTAGTATAGTGGAGACGGCAACTAATGAAAAACTGTTTTTT. This chain uses TRBV19 with TRBJ1-4; D is undetermined. V dropped 1 base and J dropped 0 bases, with 9 bases sitting between them. From germline, CDR1 is LNHDA and CDR2 SQIVND (reference sequence). There are 16 residues in the CDR3.

Only one count was recorded for this clone. The chain carries TRBV7-9 and TRBJ2-3, with 10 bases aligning to TRBD2. The CDR3 extends over 15 amino acids. V was clipped by 6 bases and J by 2 bases; unmatched bases: 5. In germline, CDR1 is SEHNR, CDR2 FQNEAQ (reference sequence). The CDR3 here is CASRTGLAVTDTQYF. In DNA form, the CDR3 reads TGTGCCAGCAGAACCGGACTAGCGGTCACAGATACGCAGTATTTT.

This rearrangement joins TRBV12-5 to TRBJ1-5; D perhaps matches TRBD1 (5 bases). This CDR3 has 15 amino acids. V shed 1 base and J shed 6 bases, with 13 bases lying between them. Germline values: CDR1 LGHNT, CDR2 FRNRAP. Written as DNA, the CDR3 is TGTGCTAGTGGTTTGGGGGGGGGACGGGGTCAGCCCCAGCATTTT. This sequence encodes CASGLGGGRGQPQHF.

The chain has TRBV2 and TRBJ1-5; TRBD1 might be the D (5 bases). This CDR3 has 15 amino acids. Trimming removed 7 bases from V and 4 bases from J, with 17 bases in between. CDR1 is SNHLY, CDR2 FYNNEI, per germline. CDR3 in DNA: TGTGCCAGCAATGAGGAGGGGACCCCGAATCAGCCCCAGCATTTT. As protein: CASNEEGTPNQPQHF. Full variable domain (outside the CDR3, taken from reference TRBV2 and TRBJ1-5): EPEVTQTPSHQVTQMGQEVILRCVPISNHLYFYWYRQILGQKVEFLVSFYNNEISEKSEIFDDQFSVERPDGSNFTLKIRSTKLEDSAMYFCASNEEGTPNQPQHFGDGTRLSIL.

This chain connects TRBV2 to TRBJ2-6, with 9 bases matching TRBD1. The CDR3 has 17 amino acids. Germline CDR1 SNHLY, CDR2 FYNNEI. With V trimmed by 6 bases and J by 1 base, 7 bases remained unmatched. The CDR3 loop reads CASSRDRVRSGANVLTF. As DNA, the CDR3 is TGTGCCAGCAGCAGGGACAGGGTACGGTCTGGGGCCAACGTCCTGACTTTC.

CDR3 DNA sequence: TGTGCCTGGAACCGGGGTCCGAACACTGAAGCTTTCTTT. This sequence encodes CAWNRGPNTEAFF. The V call is TRBV30, the J call TRBJ1-1; D is ambiguous. Germline lookup yields CDR1 GTSNPN and CDR2 SVGIG (reference sequence). Trimming left V 4 bases short and J 1 base short, with 10 bases between. CDR3 size: 13 residues.

The chain links TRBV30 to TRBJ1-4; 9 bases align to TRBD1. CDR1 is GTSNPN, CDR2 SVGIG, per germline (reference sequence). V lost 3 bases, J lost 7 bases, and 9 bases stayed unmatched. The CDR3 totals 15 residues. CDR3 nucleotide sequence: TGTGCCTGGAGCCCTCTAGACAGGGGGGGTGAAAAACTGTTTTTT. This codes for CAWSPLDRGGEKLFF.

This clone was counted many times. The rearrangement links TRBV7-7 to TRBJ2-3; 12 bases map to TRBD2. CDR3 size: 16 residues. CDR1 SSHAT and CDR2 FNYEAQ come from the germline V gene (reference sequence). The V segment lost 5 bases and the J segment 7 bases; nucleotides outside the gene matches: 10. The CDR3 protein is CASSALLAGGVNTQYF. DNA of the CDR3: TGTGCCAGCAGCGCCTTACTAGCGGGAGGTGTAAATACGCAGTATTTT.

V usage is TRBV7-6 and J usage is TRBJ2-7; 7 bases match TRBD1. The germline gives CDR1 SGHVS, CDR2 FNYEAQ. The trim removed 0 bases at V and 3 bases at J, leaving 5 bases unmatched. The CDR3 totals 15 residues. The CDR3 reads CASSLASDRVYEQYF. DNA of the CDR3: TGTGCCAGCAGCTTAGCTAGTGACAGGGTCTACGAGCAGTACTTC.

The CDR3 DNA follows: TGTGCCTGGAGACGGACAGAGAACACTGAAGCTTTCTTT. Translation: CAWRRTENTEAFF. The chain uses TRBV30 and TRBJ1-1; D might be TRBD1 (6 bases). Per the germline V gene, CDR1 is GTSNPN and CDR2 is SVGIG (reference sequence). CDR3 length: 13 residues. The germline V and J ends were trimmed by 3 bases and 1 base, with 9 bases remaining between them.

This chain joins TRBV21-1 and TRBJ2-7; TRBD2, the table's D call, was not compared with the DNA. TRBV21-1 is given as a pseudogene. There are 20 residues in the CDR3. CDR3 protein: CASSNPGRLREGLYSYEQYF. CDR3 nucleotides: TGTGCCAGCAGCAACCCCGGCCGGCTGCGGGAGGGACTCTACTCCTACGAGCAGTACTTC.

The chain couples TRBV6-5 to TRBJ2-2; 8 nucleotides line up with TRBD2. Trimming removed 7 bases from V and 5 bases from J; junction bases left unmatched: 6. Germline V gene data show CDR1 as MNHEY and CDR2 as SVGAGI. This CDR3 contains 14 residues. CDR3 coding DNA: TGTGCCAGCACCGGCGGGGGGTATACCGGGGAGCTGTTTTTT. Protein sequence: CASTGGGYTGELFF.

The chain is built from TRBV7-3 and TRBJ1-1, with D possibly TRBD1 on 6 matching bases. From germline, CDR1 is SGHTA and CDR2 FQGTGA. This CDR3 has 12 residues. V was pared by 5 bases and J by 9 bases, with 13 bases between. The CDR3 sequence: CASSNSQGKAFF. The CDR3 coding sequence is TGTGCCAGCAGCAACTCACAGGGCAAAGCTTTCTTT.

The chain couples TRBV11-2 to TRBJ2-5, with D possibly TRBD2 on 6 matching bases. The CDR3 is 13 amino acids. Trimming cost V 5 bases and J 3 bases, with 10 bases left between them. Germline V lookup: CDR1 SGHAT, CDR2 FQNNGV. CDR3 DNA sequence: TGTGCCAGCAGCAAAAGACTAGAAGAGACCCAGTACTTC. It codes for CASSKRLEETQYF.

The chain couples TRBV5-1 to TRBJ2-1; D is uncertain. From germline, CDR1 is SGHRS and CDR2 YFSETQ. This CDR3 comprises 13 residues. V shed 2 bases and J shed 5 bases, with 8 bases lying between them. CDR3 sequence reads: CASSFTTNNEQFF. The CDR3 nucleotides are TGCGCCAGCAGCTTCACAACCAACAATGAGCAGTTCTTC. The complete variable domain, with remaining parts taken from reference TRBV5-1 and TRBJ2-1, reads KAGVTQTPRYLIKTRGQQVTLSCSPISGHRSVSWYQQTPGQGLQFLFEYFSETQRNKGNFPGRFSGRQFSNSRSEMNVSTLELGDSALYLCASSFTTNNEQFFGPGTRLTVL.

The chain is built from TRBV6-2 or TRBV6-3 and TRBJ2-5; TRBD2 agrees at 12 bases. There are 16 residues in the CDR3. J gave up 2 bases and V 5 bases, and 6 bases lay outside the gene matches. Germline lookup yields CDR1 MNHEY and CDR2 SVGEGT. The CDR3: CASSNRLAGAQETQYF. The CDR3 nucleotides are TGTGCCAGCAGTAACCGACTAGCGGGAGCTCAAGAGACCCAGTACTTC.

J is TRBJ1-1 and V is TRBV24-1; TRBD1 matches at 9 bases. Germline CDR1 KGHDR, CDR2 SFDVKD. The CDR3 contains 15 residues. With 3 bases clipped from V and 0 bases from J, the junction kept 1 base outside the gene matches. CDR3 residues: CATSDGDRVNTEAFF. In DNA, the CDR3 is TGTGCCACCAGTGATGGGGACAGGGTGAACACTGAAGCTTTCTTT.

The V call is TRBV11-2, the J call TRBJ1-2; 7 bases are shared with TRBD1. This CDR3 spans 13 amino acids. V shed 3 bases and J 4 bases; nucleotides not matched to a gene: 2. From germline, CDR1 is SGHAT and CDR2 FQNNGV. The CDR3 sequence: CASSFDRAYGYTF. CDR3 DNA: TGTGCCAGCAGCTTTGACAGGGCCTATGGCTACACCTTC. The full variable domain, its missing parts supplied by reference TRBV11-2 and TRBJ1-2, is EAGVAQSPRYKIIEKRQSVAFWCNPISGHATLYWYQQILGQGPKLLIQFQNNGVVDDSQLPKDRFSAERLKGVDSTLKIQPAKLEDSAVYLCASSFDRAYGYTFGSGTRLTVV.

The V and J genes are TRBV18 and TRBJ2-7, with a tentative D call TRBD2 (5 bases). The germline CDR1 and CDR2 sequences are KGHSH and LQKENI. CDR3 length equals 15 residues. V lost 3 bases and J 1 base, leaving 13 bases between the germline ends. The CDR3 region is CASSPTIGGSYEQYF. DNA of the CDR3: TGTGCCAGCTCACCTACTATAGGCGGGTCCTACGAGCAGTACTTC.

This clone was observed a few times. The gene calls are TRBV2 and TRBJ1-4, with TRBD1 matching 8 bases. V shed 9 bases, J shed 6 bases, and the junction held 6 bases outside the gene matches. This CDR3 comprises 13 residues. CDR1 SNHLY and CDR2 FYNNEI come from the germline V gene. CDR3 in amino acids: CARRTGRYEKLFF. The CDR3 DNA follows: TGTGCCAGGCGGACAGGGCGTTATGAAAAACTGTTTTTT. Based on the CDR3 plus reference TRBV2 and TRBJ1-4, the full variable domain is EPEVTQTPSHQVTQMGQEVILRCVPISNHLYFYWYRQILGQKVEFLVSFYNNEISEKSEIFDDQFSVERPDGSNFTLKIRSTKLEDSAMYFCARRTGRYEKLFFGSGTQLSVL.

The chain links TRBV5-8 to TRBJ1-1, with D unclear. The length of the CDR3 is 14 residues. Germline V gene lookup returns CDR1 SGHTS and CDR2 YDEGEE. V was shortened by 0 bases and J by 0 bases, with 6 bases between the two germline ends. As DNA, the CDR3 is TGTGCCAGCAGCTTGGCCTTTGTGAACACTGAAGCTTTCTTT. Protein: CASSLAFVNTEAFF.

Turning to this clone: This same CDR3 is encoded by further DNA sequences in the sample. V gene TRBV18 combines with J gene TRBJ2-5; 9 nucleotides align to TRBD1. The CDR3 runs to 15 residues. V lost 2 bases, J lost 4 bases, and 5 bases stayed unmatched. Germline V CDR1 and CDR2: KGHSH, LQKENI. Here the CDR3 DNA reads TGTGCCAGCTCACCAGGACAGGGGCGGGTAGAGACCCAGTACTTC. Residues: CASSPGQGRVETQYF. Combining the CDR3 with reference TRBV18 and TRBJ2-5 gives the whole variable domain NAGVMQNPRHLVRRRGQEARLRCSPMKGHSHVYWYRQLPEEGLKFMVYLQKENIIDESGMPKERFSAEFPKEGPSILRIQQVVRGDSAAYFCASSPGQGRVETQYFGPGTRLLVL.

This chain connects TRBV7-9 to TRBJ2-2; D gene ambiguous. CDR1 SEHNR and CDR2 FQNEAQ come from the germline V gene (reference sequence). V dropped 1 base and J dropped 7 bases, with 7 bases sitting between them. The CDR3 is made up of 13 amino acids. In DNA form, the CDR3 reads TGTGCCAGCAGCTTAGTCGCGGTCGGGGAGCTGTTTTTT. It codes for CASSLVAVGELFF.